This TCR beta chain was sequenced during a study of blood T cell repertoires in COVID-19. The overall study: From T cells, B-cell-depleted T cells, or PBMCs came the material, which was cDNA or gDNA.

The CDR3 sequence is 15 residues long. The V segment lost 4 bases and the J segment 5 bases; nucleotides outside the gene matches: 8. In germline, CDR1 is MNHNY, CDR2 SVGAGI (reference sequence). Per the authors' pipeline: How many nucleated cells were present was estimated from reference gene primer amplification. Clones were read by immunoSEQ multiplex PCR, and TCRdb kept only the in-frame ones, dropping some. V and J calls and clone size are those listed in that table; D and trimming were worked out from the DNA. The table includes a few hundred thousand clones, over 70% detected once. Seattle patients were enrolled while actively infected and followed longitudinally.

The chain links TRBV6-6 to TRBJ2-7; 10 nucleotides line up with TRBD1. The receptor was isolated from a woman in her seventies with COVID-19, enrolled during active disease. The material sequenced was peripheral blood. The CDR3 sequence is CASSFRTGGRDEQYF. CDR3 nucleotide sequence: TGTGCCAGCAGTTTTAGGACAGGGGGACGGGACGAGCAGTACTTC.